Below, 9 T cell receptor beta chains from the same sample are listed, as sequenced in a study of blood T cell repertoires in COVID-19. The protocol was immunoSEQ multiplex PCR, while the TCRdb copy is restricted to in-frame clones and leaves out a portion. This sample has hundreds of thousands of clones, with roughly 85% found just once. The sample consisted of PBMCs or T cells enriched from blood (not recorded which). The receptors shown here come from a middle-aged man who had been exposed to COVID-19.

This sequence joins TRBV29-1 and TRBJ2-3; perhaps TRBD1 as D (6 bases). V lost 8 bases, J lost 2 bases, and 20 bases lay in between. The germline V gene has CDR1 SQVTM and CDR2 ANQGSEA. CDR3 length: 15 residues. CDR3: CSSAAGTTTTDTQYF. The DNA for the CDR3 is TGCAGCTCCGCCGCCGGGACAACCACCACAGATACGCAGTATTTT.

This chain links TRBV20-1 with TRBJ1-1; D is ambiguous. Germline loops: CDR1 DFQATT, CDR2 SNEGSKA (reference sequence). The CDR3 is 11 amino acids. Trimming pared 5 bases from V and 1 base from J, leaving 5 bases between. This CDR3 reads CSAVQNTEAFF. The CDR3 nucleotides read TGCAGTGCTGTACAGAACACTGAAGCTTTCTTT.

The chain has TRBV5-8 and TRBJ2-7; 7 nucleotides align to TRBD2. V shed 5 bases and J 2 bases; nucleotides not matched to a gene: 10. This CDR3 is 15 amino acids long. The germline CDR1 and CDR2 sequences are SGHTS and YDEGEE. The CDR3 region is CASRNYRLAAYEQYF. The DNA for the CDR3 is TGTGCCAGCAGAAACTACCGACTAGCAGCCTACGAGCAGTACTTC. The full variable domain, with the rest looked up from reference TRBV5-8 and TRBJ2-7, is EAGVTQSPTHLIKTRGQQATLRCSPISGHTSVYWYQQALGLGLQFLLWYDEGEERNRGNFPPRFSGRQFPNYSSELNVNALELEDSALYLCASRNYRLAAYEQYFGPGTRLTVT.

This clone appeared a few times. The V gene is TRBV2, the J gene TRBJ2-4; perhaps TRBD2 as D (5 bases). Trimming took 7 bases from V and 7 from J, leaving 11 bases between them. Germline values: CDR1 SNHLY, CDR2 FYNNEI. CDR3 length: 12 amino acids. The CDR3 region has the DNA TGTGCCAGCACCTCCCGGAGGAACATTCAGTACTTC. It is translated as CASTSRRNIQYF.

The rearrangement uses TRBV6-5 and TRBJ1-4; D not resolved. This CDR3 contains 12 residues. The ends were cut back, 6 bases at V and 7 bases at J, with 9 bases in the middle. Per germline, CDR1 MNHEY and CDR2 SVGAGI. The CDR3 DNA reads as TGTGCCAGCAGACCAGGCCCTGAAAAACTGTTTTTT. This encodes CASRPGPEKLFF.

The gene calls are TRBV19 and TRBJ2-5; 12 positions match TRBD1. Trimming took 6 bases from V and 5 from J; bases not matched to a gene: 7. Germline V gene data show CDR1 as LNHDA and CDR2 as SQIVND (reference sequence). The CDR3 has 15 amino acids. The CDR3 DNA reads TGTGCCAGTAGCTCCGGGACAGGGGGCCGGGAGACCCAGTACTTC. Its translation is CASSSGTGGRETQYF.

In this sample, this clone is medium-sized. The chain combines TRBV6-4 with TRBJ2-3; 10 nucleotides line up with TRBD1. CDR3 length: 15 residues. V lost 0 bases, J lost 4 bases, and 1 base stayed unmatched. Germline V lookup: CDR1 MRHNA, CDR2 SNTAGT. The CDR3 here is CASSDSGQGPDTQYF. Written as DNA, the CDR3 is TGTGCCAGCAGTGACTCGGGACAGGGGCCAGATACGCAGTATTTT.

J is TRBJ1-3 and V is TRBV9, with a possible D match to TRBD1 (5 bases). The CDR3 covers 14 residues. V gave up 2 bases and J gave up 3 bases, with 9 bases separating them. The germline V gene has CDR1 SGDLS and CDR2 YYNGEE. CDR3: CASSVGTHGNTIYF. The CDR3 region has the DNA TGTGCCAGCAGCGTGGGGACTCATGGAAACACCATATATTTT.

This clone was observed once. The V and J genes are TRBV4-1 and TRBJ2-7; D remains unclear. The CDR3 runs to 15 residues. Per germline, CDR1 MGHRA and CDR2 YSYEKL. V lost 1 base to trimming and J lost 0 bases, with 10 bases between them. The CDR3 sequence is CASSQGVYNSYEQYF. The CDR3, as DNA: TGCGCCAGCAGCCAAGGTGTATATAACTCCTACGAGCAGTACTTC.